What follows is one T cell receptor beta chain and its context. The data were obtained in a study of blood T cell repertoires in COVID-19. Study background: Acute-phase and convalescent COVID-19 samples originated in the United States, Italy and Spain. Sources were T cells, B-cell-depleted T cells, or PBMCs; the material itself was cDNA or gDNA.

This CDR3 has 15 residues. Germline values: CDR1 MNHEY, CDR2 SMNVEV (reference sequence). Trimming removed 1 base from V and 5 bases from J, with 14 bases in between. In the original analysis: Reference gene primer amplification gave estimated nucleated cell counts. Sequencing was performed with immunoSEQ multiplex PCR; in TCRdb, only in-frame clones are kept and a portion is missing. D and trimming come from the DNA, and the V and J calls and clone size come from that table. This sample has around 100,000 clones, with roughly 80% found just once. The chain combines TRBV27 with TRBJ1-1; possibly TRBD1 for D (5 bases). Sequencing was done on a sample of peripheral blood. This receptor was obtained from a human donor in a cohort sampled during active COVID-19. As DNA, the CDR3 is TGTGCCAGCAGTTTATTCGCGGGGGTAGGAACTGAAGCTTTCTTT. It translates to CASSLFAGVGTEAFF.